This T cell receptor (beta chain) was profiled in a study of cytomegalovirus exposure and HLA in healthy donors. Turning to the study itself: Drawn from HLA-typed donors, tens of millions of unique TCRs were held in an early data release. For the 300 to 450 genotyped donors, more than 80% fell within the Caucasian-associated ancestry cluster.

Researchers ran the PCR with 60 Vbeta and 13 Jbeta primers. TCRdb's table, derived via immunoSEQ multiplex PCR, lists solely in-frame clones and lacks some. Of 150,000 to 160,000 clones detected, about 88% appear once; the ten largest clones hold more than 2%. Germline loops: CDR1 SGHRS, CDR2 YFSETQ. Germline trimming cut 0 bases from V and 8 bases from J; bases unmatched to any gene: 5. The length of the CDR3 is 14 residues. The chain employs TRBV5-1 and TRBJ2-1; 7 bases are a match to TRBD1. The sample taken for sequencing was PBMCs. The TCR sequence derives from a woman younger than 35 in good health and CMV-seronegative. CDR3 protein: CASSLGEGGYEQFF. CDR3 coding DNA: TGCGCCAGCAGCTTGGGGGAAGGGGGCTATGAGCAGTTCTTC.